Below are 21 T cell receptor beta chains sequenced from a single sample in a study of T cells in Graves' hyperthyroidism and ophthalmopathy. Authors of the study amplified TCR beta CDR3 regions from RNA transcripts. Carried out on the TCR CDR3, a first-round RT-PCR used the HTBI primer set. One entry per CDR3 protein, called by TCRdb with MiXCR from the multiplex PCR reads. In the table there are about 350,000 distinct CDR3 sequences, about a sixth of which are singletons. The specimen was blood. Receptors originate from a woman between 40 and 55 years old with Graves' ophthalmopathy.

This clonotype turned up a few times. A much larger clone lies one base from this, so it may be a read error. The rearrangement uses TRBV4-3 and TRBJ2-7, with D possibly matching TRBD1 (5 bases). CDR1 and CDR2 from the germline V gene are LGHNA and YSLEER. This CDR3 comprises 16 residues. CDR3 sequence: CAISQEMTVSSYEQYF. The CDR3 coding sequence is TGCGCCATCAGCCAAGAGATGACAGTGAGCTCCTACGAGCAGTACTTC.

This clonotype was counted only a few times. The CDR3 region is CASSTATSGRFYEQYF. In DNA form, the CDR3 reads TGTGCCAGCAGTACCGCGACTAGCGGACGATTCTACGAGCAGTACTTC. J is TRBJ2-7 and V is TRBV6-2 or TRBV6-3, with TRBD2 identical over 9 bases. CDR1 MNHEY and CDR2 SVGEGT come from the germline V gene. V trimming: 5 bases; J trimming: 3 bases; junction bases outside the gene matches: 11. The CDR3 runs 16 residues.

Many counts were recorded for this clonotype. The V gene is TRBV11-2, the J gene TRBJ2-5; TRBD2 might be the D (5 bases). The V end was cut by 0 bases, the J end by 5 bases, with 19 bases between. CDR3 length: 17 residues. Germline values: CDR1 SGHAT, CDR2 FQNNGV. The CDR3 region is CASSLEPMGPQRETQYF. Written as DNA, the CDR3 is TGTGCCAGCAGCTTAGAGCCTATGGGCCCCCAGCGGGAGACCCAGTACTTC.

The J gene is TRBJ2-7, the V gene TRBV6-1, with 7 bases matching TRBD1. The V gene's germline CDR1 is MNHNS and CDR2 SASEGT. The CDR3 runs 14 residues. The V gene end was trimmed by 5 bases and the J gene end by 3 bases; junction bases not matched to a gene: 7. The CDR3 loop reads CASSRLGQSYEQYF. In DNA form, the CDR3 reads TGTGCCAGCAGTCGATTGGGACAGAGCTACGAGCAGTACTTC.

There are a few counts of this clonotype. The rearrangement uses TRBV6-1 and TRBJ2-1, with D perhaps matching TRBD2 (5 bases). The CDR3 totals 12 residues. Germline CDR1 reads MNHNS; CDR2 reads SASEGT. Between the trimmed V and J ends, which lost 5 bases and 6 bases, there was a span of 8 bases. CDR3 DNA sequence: TGTGCCAGCAGTTCTAGCAGCAATGAGCAGTTCTTC. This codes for CASSSSSNEQFF.

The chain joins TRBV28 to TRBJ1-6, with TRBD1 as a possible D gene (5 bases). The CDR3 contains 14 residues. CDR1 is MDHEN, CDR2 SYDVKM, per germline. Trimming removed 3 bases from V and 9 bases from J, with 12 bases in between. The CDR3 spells CASSFPGIPSPLHF. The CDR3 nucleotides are TGTGCCAGCAGTTTTCCAGGGATCCCTTCACCCCTCCACTTT.

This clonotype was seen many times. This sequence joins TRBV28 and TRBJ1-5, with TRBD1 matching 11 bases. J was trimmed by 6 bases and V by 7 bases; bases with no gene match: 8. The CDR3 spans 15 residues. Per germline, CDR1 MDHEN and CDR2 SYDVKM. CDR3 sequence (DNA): TGTGCCAGCACCACACCCGGACAGGGGGCTCAGCCCCAGCATTTT. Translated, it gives CASTTPGQGAQPQHF.

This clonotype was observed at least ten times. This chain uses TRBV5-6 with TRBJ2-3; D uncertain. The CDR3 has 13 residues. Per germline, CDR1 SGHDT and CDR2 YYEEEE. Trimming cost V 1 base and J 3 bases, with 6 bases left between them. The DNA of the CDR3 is TGTGCCAGCAGCTTGTTGGGGACAGATACGCAGTATTTT. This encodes CASSLLGTDTQYF.

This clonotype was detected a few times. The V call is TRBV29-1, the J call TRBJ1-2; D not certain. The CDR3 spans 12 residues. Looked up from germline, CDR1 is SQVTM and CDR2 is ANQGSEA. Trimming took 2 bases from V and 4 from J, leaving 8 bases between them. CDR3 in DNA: TGCAGCGTTGAACAGAACTTCTATGGCTACACCTTC. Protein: CSVEQNFYGYTF.

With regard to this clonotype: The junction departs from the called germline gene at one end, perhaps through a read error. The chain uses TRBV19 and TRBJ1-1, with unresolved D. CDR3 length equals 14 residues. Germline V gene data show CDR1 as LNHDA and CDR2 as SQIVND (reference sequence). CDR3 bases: TGTGCCGCCCGGCGGGTCCCCGCGAACACTGAAGCTTACTTT. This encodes CAARRVPANTEAYF.

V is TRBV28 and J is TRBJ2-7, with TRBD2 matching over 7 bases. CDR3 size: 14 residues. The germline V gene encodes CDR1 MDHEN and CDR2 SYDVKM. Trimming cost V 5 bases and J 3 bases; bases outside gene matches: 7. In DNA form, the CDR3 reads TGTGCCAGCAGTGCAGGGCTAGCGGTCTACGAGCAGTACTTC. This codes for CASSAGLAVYEQYF.

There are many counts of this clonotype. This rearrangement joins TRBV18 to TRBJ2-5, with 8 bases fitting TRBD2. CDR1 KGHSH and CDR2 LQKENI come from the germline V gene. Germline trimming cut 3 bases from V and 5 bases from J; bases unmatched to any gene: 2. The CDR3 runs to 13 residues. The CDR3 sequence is CASSPSGTETQYF. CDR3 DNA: TGTGCCAGCTCACCTAGCGGGACCGAGACCCAGTACTTC.

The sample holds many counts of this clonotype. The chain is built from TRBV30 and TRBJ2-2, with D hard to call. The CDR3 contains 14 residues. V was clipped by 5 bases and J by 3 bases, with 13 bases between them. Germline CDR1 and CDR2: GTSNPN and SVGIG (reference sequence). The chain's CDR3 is CAWLDRGDTGELFF. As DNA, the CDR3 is TGTGCCTGGCTGGACCGCGGAGACACCGGGGAGCTGTTTTTT.

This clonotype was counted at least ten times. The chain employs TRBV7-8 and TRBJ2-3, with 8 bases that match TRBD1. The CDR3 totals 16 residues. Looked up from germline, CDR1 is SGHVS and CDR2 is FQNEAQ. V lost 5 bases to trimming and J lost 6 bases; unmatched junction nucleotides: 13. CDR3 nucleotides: TGTGCCAGCAGCCCCGGGTGGGACACAGGGGGGGATACGCAGTATTTT. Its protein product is CASSPGWDTGGDTQYF.

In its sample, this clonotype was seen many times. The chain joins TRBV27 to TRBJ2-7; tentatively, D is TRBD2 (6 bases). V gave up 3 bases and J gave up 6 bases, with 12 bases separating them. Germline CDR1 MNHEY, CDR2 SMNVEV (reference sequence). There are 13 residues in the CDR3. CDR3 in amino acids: CASSFSGALEQYF. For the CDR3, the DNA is TGTGCCAGCAGTTTCTCGGGAGCCCTCGAGCAGTACTTC.

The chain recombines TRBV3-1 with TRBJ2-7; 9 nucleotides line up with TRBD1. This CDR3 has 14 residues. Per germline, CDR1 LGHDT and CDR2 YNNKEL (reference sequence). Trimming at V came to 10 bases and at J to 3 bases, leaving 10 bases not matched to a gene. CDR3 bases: TGTGCCACAAGGGCCGGGACAGGGCTCTACGAGCAGTACTTC. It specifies CATRAGTGLYEQYF.

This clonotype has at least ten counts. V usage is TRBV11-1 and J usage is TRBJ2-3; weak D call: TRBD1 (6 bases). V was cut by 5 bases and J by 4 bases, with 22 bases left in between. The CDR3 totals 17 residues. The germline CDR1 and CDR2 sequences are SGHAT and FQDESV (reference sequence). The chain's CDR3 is CASSTFRGRLRADTQYF. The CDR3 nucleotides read TGTGCCAGCAGCACGTTCAGGGGAAGGCTAAGAGCAGATACGCAGTATTTT. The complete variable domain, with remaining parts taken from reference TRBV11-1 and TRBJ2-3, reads EAEVAQSPRYKITEKSQAVAFWCDPISGHATLYWYRQILGQGPELLVQFQDESVVDDSQLPKDRFSAERLKGVDSTLKIQPAELGDSAMYLCASSTFRGRLRADTQYFGPGTRLTVL.

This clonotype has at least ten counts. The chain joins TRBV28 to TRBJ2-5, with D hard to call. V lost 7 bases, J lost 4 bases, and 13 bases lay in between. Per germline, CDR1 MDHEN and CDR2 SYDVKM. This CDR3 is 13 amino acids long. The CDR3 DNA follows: TGTGCCAGCAACAAGGGTCTGAGAGAGACCCAGTACTTC. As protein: CASNKGLRETQYF.

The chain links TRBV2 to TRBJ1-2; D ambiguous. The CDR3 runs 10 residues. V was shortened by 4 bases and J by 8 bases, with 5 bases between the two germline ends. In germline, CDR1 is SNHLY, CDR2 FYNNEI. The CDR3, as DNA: TGTGCCAGCAGTGGTGAGGGCTACACCTTC. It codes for CASSGEGYTF.

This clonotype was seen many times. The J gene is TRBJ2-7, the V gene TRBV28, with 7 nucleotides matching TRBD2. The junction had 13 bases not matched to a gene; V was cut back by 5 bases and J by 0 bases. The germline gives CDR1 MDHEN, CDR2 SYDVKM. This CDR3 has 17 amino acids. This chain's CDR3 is CASSRPLLAVSSYEQYF. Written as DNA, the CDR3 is TGTGCCAGCAGTCGACCGTTGCTAGCGGTAAGCTCCTACGAGCAGTACTTC. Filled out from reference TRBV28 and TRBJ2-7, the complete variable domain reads DVKVTQSSRYLVKRTGEKVFLECVQDMDHENMFWYRQDPGLGLRLIYFSYDVKMKEKGDIPEGYSVSREKKERFSLILESASTNQTSMYLCASSRPLLAVSSYEQYFGPGTRLTVT.

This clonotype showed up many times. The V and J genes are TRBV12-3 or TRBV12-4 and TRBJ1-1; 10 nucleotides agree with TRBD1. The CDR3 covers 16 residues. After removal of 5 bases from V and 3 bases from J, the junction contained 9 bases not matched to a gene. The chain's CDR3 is CASSNRDRGWDTEAFF. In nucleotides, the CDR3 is TGTGCCAGCAGTAACCGGGACAGGGGTTGGGACACTGAAGCTTTCTTT.